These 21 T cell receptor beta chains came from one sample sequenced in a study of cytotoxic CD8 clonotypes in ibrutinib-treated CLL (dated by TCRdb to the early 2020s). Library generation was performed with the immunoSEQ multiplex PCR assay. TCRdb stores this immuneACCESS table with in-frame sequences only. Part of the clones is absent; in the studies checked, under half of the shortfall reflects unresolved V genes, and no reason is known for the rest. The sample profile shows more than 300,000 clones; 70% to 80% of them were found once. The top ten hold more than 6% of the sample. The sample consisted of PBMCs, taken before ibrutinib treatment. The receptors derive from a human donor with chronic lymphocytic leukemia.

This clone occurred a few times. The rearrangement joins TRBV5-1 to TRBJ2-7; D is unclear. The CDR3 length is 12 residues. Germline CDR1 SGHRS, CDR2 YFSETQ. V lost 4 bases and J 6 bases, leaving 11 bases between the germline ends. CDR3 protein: CASSPDLSEQYF. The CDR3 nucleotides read TGCGCCAGCAGCCCAGATCTTTCCGAGCAGTACTTC.

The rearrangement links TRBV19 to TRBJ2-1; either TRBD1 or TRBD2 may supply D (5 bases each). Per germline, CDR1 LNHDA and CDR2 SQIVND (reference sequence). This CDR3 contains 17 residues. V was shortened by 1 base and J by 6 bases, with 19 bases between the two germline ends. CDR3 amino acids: CASSIGTGARGGNEQFF. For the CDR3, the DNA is TGTGCCAGTAGTATAGGAACTGGGGCTAGAGGAGGCAATGAGCAGTTCTTC.

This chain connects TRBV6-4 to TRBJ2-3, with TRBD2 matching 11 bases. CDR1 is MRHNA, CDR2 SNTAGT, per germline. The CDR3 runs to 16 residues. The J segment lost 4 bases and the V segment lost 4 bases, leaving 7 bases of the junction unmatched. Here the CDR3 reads CASSAGLAGLADTQYF. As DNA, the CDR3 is TGTGCCAGCAGTGCCGGACTAGCGGGTTTGGCAGATACGCAGTATTTT.

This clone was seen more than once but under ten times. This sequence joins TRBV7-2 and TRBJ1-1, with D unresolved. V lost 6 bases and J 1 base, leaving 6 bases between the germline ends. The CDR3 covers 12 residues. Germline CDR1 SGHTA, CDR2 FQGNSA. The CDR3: CASSYTNTEAFF. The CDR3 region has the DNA TGTGCCAGCAGTTATACGAACACTGAAGCTTTCTTT.

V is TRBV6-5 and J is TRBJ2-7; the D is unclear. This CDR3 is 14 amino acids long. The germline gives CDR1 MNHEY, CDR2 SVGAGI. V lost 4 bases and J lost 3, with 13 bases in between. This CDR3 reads CASSLSSFRYEQYF. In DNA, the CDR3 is TGTGCCAGCAGTTTGTCTAGTTTCCGCTACGAGCAGTACTTC.

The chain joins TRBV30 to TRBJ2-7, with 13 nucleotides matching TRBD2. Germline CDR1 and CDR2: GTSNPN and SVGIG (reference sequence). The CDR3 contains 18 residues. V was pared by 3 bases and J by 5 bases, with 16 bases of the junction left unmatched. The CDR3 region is CAWRPLGLAGASVNEQYF. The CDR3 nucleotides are TGTGCCTGGAGACCCCTTGGACTAGCGGGAGCTTCGGTTAACGAGCAGTACTTC. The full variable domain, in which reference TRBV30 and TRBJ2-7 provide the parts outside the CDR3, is SQTIHQWPATLVQPVGSPLSLECTVEGTSNPNLYWYRQAAGRGLQLLFYSVGIGQISSEVPQNLSASRPQDRQFILSSKKLLLSDSGFYLCAWRPLGLAGASVNEQYFGPGTRLTVT.

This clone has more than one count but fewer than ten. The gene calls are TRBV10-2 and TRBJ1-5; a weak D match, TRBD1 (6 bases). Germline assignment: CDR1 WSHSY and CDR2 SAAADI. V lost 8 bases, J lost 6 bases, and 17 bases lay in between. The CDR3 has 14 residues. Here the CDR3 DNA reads TGCGCCAGCTATTCGGGACAAATCACTCAGCCCCAGCATTTT. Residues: CASYSGQITQPQHF.

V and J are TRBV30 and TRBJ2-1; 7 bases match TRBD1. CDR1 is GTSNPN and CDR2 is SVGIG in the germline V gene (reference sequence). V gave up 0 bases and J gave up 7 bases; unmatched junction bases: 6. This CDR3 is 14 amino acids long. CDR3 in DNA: TGTGCCTGGAGTGTAAAGGGGGCAGCAAATGAGCAGTTCTTC. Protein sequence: CAWSVKGAANEQFF.

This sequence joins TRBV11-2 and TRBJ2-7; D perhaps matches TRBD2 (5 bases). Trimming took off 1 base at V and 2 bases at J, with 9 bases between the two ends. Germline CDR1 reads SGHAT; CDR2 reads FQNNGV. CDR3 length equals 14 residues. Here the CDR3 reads CASSLVWTPYEQYF. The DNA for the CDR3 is TGTGCCAGCAGCTTAGTGTGGACTCCCTACGAGCAGTACTTC. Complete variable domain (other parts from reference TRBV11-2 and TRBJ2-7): EAGVAQSPRYKIIEKRQSVAFWCNPISGHATLYWYQQILGQGPKLLIQFQNNGVVDDSQLPKDRFSAERLKGVDSTLKIQPAKLEDSAVYLCASSLVWTPYEQYFGPGTRLTVT.

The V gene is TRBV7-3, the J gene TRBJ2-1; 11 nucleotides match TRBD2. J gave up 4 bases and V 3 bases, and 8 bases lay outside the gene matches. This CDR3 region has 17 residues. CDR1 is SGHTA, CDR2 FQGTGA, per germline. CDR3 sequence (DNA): TGTGCCAGCAGCTTGAAACGCGGGACTAGCGGATACAATGAGCAGTTCTTC. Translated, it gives CASSLKRGTSGYNEQFF. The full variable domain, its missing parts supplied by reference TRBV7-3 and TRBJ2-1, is GAGVSQTPSNKVTEKGKYVELRCDPISGHTALYWYRQSLGQGPEFLIYFQGTGAADDSGLPNDRFFAVRPEGSVSTLKIQRTERGDSAVYLCASSLKRGTSGYNEQFFGPGTRLTVL.

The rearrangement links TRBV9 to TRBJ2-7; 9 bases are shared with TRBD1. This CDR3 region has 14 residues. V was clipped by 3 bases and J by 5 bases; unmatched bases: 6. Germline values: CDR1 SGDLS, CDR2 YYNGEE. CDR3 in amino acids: CASSARDRDNEQYF. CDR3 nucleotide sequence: TGTGCCAGCAGCGCCCGGGACAGGGATAACGAGCAGTACTTC.

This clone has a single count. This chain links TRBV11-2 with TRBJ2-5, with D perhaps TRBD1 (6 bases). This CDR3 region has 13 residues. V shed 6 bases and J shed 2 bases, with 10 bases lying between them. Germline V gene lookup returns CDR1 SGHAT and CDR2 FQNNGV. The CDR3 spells CASSPGVQETQYF. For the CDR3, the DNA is TGTGCCAGCAGTCCAGGGGTACAAGAGACCCAGTACTTC.

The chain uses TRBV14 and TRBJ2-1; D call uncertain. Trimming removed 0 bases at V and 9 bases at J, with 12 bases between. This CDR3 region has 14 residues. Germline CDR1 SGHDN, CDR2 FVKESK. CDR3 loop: CASSQESSHAEQFF. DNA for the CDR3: TGTGCCAGCAGCCAAGAGTCAAGTCACGCTGAGCAGTTCTTC.

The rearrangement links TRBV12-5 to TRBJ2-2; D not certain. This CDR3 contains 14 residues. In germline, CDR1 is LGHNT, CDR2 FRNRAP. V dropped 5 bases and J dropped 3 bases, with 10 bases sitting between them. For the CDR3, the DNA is TGTGCTAGTGGTATTAGCTCCGACACCGGGGAGCTGTTTTTT. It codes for CASGISSDTGELFF.

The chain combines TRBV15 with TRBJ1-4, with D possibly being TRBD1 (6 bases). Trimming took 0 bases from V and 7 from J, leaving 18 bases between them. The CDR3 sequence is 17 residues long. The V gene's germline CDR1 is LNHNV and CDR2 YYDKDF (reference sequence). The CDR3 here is CATSRDGPGDFGEKLFF. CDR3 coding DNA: TGTGCCACCAGCAGAGATGGTCCAGGGGATTTTGGTGAAAAACTGTTTTTT.

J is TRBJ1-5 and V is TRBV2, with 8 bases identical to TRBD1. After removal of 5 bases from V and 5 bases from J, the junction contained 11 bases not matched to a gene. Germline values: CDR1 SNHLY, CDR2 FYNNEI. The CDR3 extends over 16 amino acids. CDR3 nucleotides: TGTGCCAGCAGTCGCAGGGGGCGCGTCCTTCATCAGCCCCAGCATTTT. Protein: CASSRRGRVLHQPQHF.

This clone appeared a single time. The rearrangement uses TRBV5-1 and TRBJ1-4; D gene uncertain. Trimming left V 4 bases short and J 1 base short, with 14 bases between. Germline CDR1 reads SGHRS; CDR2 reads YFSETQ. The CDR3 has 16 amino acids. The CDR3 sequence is CASSEDVRKTNEKLFF. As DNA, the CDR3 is TGCGCCAGCAGCGAGGATGTCCGAAAAACTAATGAAAAACTGTTTTTT.

The CDR3 DNA reads TGTGCCAGCGGCCCAGGCGGGAGGACCGGGGAGCTGTTTTTT. Its protein is CASGPGGRTGELFF. The chain uses TRBV7-8 and TRBJ2-2; TRBD2 matches at 8 bases. Germline V lookup: CDR1 SGHVS, CDR2 FQNEAQ. V was pared by 8 bases and J by 5 bases, with 7 bases of the junction left unmatched. The CDR3 sequence is 14 residues long. Full variable domain (rest looked up from reference TRBV7-8 and TRBJ2-2): GAGVSQSPRYKVAKRGQDVALRCDPISGHVSLFWYQQALGQGPEFLTYFQNEAQLDKSGLPSDRFFAERPEGSVSTLKIQRTQQEDSAVYLCASGPGGRTGELFFGEGSRLTVL.

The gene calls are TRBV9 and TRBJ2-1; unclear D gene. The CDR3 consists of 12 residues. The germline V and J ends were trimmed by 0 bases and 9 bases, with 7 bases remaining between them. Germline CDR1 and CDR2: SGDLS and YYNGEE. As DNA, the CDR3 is TGTGCCAGCAGCGTAGAATTGGGTGAGCAGTTCTTC. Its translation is CASSVELGEQFF.

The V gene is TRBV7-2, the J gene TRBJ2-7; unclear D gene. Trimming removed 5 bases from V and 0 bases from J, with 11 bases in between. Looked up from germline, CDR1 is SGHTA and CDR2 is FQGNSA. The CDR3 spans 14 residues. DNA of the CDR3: TGTGCCAGCAGCATACGTTCACCCTCCTACGAGCAGTACTTC. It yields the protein CASSIRSPSYEQYF. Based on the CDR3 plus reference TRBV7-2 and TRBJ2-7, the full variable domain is GAGVSQSPSNKVTEKGKDVELRCDPISGHTALYWYRQSLGQGLEFLIYFQGNSAPDKSGLPSDRFSAERTGGSVSTLTIQRTQQEDSAVYLCASSIRSPSYEQYFGPGTRLTVT.

CDR3 sequence: CASSIQGIEPQHF. The CDR3 DNA follows: TGTGCCAGTAGTATACAGGGCATTGAGCCCCAGCATTTT. The V gene is TRBV19, the J gene TRBJ1-5; possibly TRBD1 for D (5 bases). The V and J ends lost 2 bases and 8 bases respectively, with 10 bases between them. Germline-derived CDR1 and CDR2 are LNHDA and SQIVND (reference sequence). The CDR3 has 13 amino acids.